Listed below are T cell receptor beta chains from one sample, sequenced in a study of OX40 agonist ivuxolimab in advanced cancers. The table came from immunoSEQ multiplex PCR; TCRdb's copy has only in-frame clones and leaves some out. Among roughly 100,000 clones listed, around 87% were seen once. This sample comprised CD4+ or CD8+ T cells sorted from blood, obtained in a trial of the OX40 agonist ivuxolimab. The receptors were sampled from an adult with an advanced solid tumor such as melanoma, head and neck, liver or kidney cancer. Each CDR3 is given with its conserved first and last residue. A D gene is named only where the DNA matches it firmly. Size is stated for part of the rows, as once, few or many counts, or as a class when the clone is expanded.

TGTGCCAGCAGCGTAGCGGGGAACACTGAAGCTTTCTTT CASSVAGNTEAFF - TRBJ1-1 - TRBV9
TGTGCCAGCAGCGTATATGAACAGGGGGCGGGTGGAAACACCATATATTTT CASSVYEQGAGGNTIYF - TRBJ1-3 TRBD1 TRBV9
TGTGCCTGGAGTGTACCCGAACAGGGGGACACTGAAGCTTTCTTT CAWSVPEQGDTEAFF - TRBJ1-1 TRBD1 TRBV30
TGTGCCAGCAGTAAGGGAGGGTGGGAGACCCAGTACTTC CASSKGGWETQYF - TRBJ2-5 TRBD2 TRBV6-5
TGCGCCAGCAGACTTGGGCTAGCGGCCACTGAGCAGTACTTC CASRLGLAATEQYF - TRBJ2-7 TRBD2 TRBV5-1
TGTGCCAGCAGCCCCTCGCGAGACAGGAACTACGAGCAGTACTTC CASSPSRDRNYEQYF once TRBJ2-7 - TRBV7-3
TGTGCCAGCAGCTTATGGCCAGCCCCTAATCAGCCCCAGCATTTT CASSLWPAPNQPQHF few TRBJ1-5 - TRBV7-6
TGTGCCACGAGGAGGGGCGGGTCCGGGGAGCTGTTTTTT CATRRGGSGELFF - TRBJ2-2 - TRBV9
TGCGCCAGCAGCCTTGGACAGGGGTGGGCCGGGGAGCTGTTTTTT CASSLGQGWAGELFF - TRBJ2-2 TRBD1 TRBV5-1
TGTGCCAGCAGCTCGGGACACCAGACTGGAAACACCATATATTTT CASSSGHQTGNTIYF - TRBJ1-3 - TRBV6-6
TGTGCCAGCAGCTTGGGTAGCAATCAGCCCCAGCATTTT CASSLGSNQPQHF - TRBJ1-5 - TRBV11-2
TGTGCCTTTACTAGTTTAGATACGCAGTATTTT CAFTSLDTQYF - TRBJ2-3 - TRBV30
TGTGCCACCAGCAGAGTCTTTGGGACAGGGGCTTCCGAGCAGTACTTC CATSRVFGTGASEQYF - TRBJ2-7 TRBD1 TRBV15
TGTGCCACCAGCAGAGTGGTTTGGAGTCGTTCAAGCGGACCGGGACAGAAAGAGACCCAGTACTTC CATSRVVWSRSSGPGQKETQYF - TRBJ2-5 TRBD1 TRBV15
TGTGCCAGTAGTACCTCCAATCGGGCCGGCTATGGCTACACCTTC CASSTSNRAGYGYTF - TRBJ1-2 - TRBV19
TGTGCCAGCAGCGGAAGGACTACCCTTGGTGAGCAGTTCTTC CASSGRTTLGEQFF - TRBJ2-1 - TRBV7-8
TGTGCCAGCAGCTTCGCGGACGGGTGGAACGAGCAGTACTTC CASSFADGWNEQYF - TRBJ2-7 - TRBV5-6
TGTGCCTGGATCCCTCGGGGGACAGGGGCCTACAATGAGCAGTTCTTC CAWIPRGTGAYNEQFF - TRBJ2-1 TRBD1 TRBV30
TGTGCCAGCTCACCACGGCAGGCAAAAGTCACCGGGGAGCTGTTTTTT CASSPRQAKVTGELFF - TRBJ2-2 - TRBV18
TGTGCCAGCAGTGGAGGGGAGACCCAGTACTTC CASSGGETQYF - TRBJ2-5 - TRBV6-1
TGTGCCAGCAGTGGGGGCACCGGGACAGGCTATGGCTACACCTTC CASSGGTGTGYGYTF - TRBJ1-2 TRBD1 TRBV6-5
TGTGCCAGCAGTGAGAGGGACAGGGCAGGCTATGGCTACACCTTC CASSERDRAGYGYTF - TRBJ1-2 TRBD1 TRBV6-1
TGTGCCAGCAGTGAGAGAGGGCAAGTTTCCTACGAGCAGTACTTC CASSERGQVSYEQYF - TRBJ2-7 - TRBV2
TGCGCCAGCAGCTTCAATCGAGGGCCCCCCTACGAGCAGTACTTC CASSFNRGPPYEQYF - TRBJ2-7 - TRBV5-1
TGTGCCAGCAGCTTGGCCAAGGGGGTAGGCACTGAAGCTTTCTTT CASSLAKGVGTEAFF - TRBJ1-1 - TRBV5-4
TGTGCCAGCAGTTTCCGGTTAGGGTCGACTAGCGGAAACTACGAGCAGTACTTC CASSFRLGSTSGNYEQYF - TRBJ2-7 TRBD2 TRBV28
TGTGCCAGTAGTCTTTCGGGACTAGCAAGGAATGAGCAGTTCTTC CASSLSGLARNEQFF few TRBJ2-1 TRBD2 TRBV19
TGTGCCAGCAGTGGTACGCGCGGGATGAGCACAGATACGCAGTATTTT CASSGTRGMSTDTQYF - TRBJ2-3 - TRBV25-1
TGTGCCAGCAGCCCCAACGGACGCACTAATGAAAAACTGTTTTTT CASSPNGRTNEKLFF - TRBJ1-4 - TRBV7-6
TGTGCCAGCATGAAGGACAGGTGGTCCACTGAAGCTTTCTTT CASMKDRWSTEAFF - TRBJ1-1 TRBD1 TRBV6-1
TGTGCCAGCAGCTTTGGTAGGGAGACCCAGTACTTC CASSFGRETQYF - TRBJ2-5 - TRBV5-6
TGTGCCAGCAGTTTTTTGGGCGGGAGTCCCAATGAGCAGTTCTTC CASSFLGGSPNEQFF - TRBJ2-1 TRBD2 TRBV28
TGCGCCAGCAGCCCGGGGGGACTATCCTACGAGCAGTACTTC CASSPGGLSYEQYF - TRBJ2-7 TRBD2 TRBV5-1
TGTGCCAGCAGCCAACAGGGAAGAAACACTGAAGCTTTCTTT CASSQQGRNTEAFF - TRBJ1-1 - TRBV7-9
TGTGCCAGCAGCTCTTACGGGACTAATGAGCAGTTCTTC CASSSYGTNEQFF - TRBJ2-1 - TRBV7-3
TGCAGCGTTGAACGTGGGACAGGGGGCTACGAGCAGTACTTC CSVERGTGGYEQYF - TRBJ2-7 TRBD1 TRBV29-1
TGTGCCTGGAGTGCTTCAGCCGGGGAGCTGTTTTTT CAWSASAGELFF - TRBJ2-2 - TRBV30
TGTGCCAGCAGCGTAGCCGGGAGGGCCTCCGAGCAGTACTTC CASSVAGRASEQYF - TRBJ2-7 TRBD2 TRBV9
TGTGCCAGCAGCGTTCTTGGGCAGAATGAAAAACTGTTTTTT CASSVLGQNEKLFF - TRBJ1-4 - TRBV9
TGTGCCAGCAGCTCATCATCGGGACGGCAGAATTCACCCCTCCACTTT CASSSSSGRQNSPLHF - TRBJ1-6 - TRBV7-6
TGTGCCAGCAGCTTGGCGGTGACGGACACCATATATTTT CASSLAVTDTIYF - TRBJ1-3 - TRBV6-1
TGTGCCAGCAGCCAAGCCCAGCTCGGGACCCAGTACTTC CASSQAQLGTQYF - TRBJ2-5 - TRBV14
TGTGCCAGCATGGGACAGAATAATTCACCCCTCCACTTT CASMGQNNSPLHF - TRBJ1-6 TRBD1 TRBV6-6
TGCGCCAGCAGCTTGGGGCAGGGGGGTGAGCAGTTCTTC CASSLGQGGEQFF - TRBJ2-1 - TRBV5-1
TGCGCCAGCAGCCGCCTGGAGGCCGGGGCTTCGAACACCGGGGAGCTGTTTTTT CASSRLEAGASNTGELFF - TRBJ2-2 - TRBV4-1
TGTGCCGGAGACAGGGCCCAGCCCCAGCATTTT CAGDRAQPQHF - TRBJ1-5 TRBD1 TRBV6-1
TGTGCCAGCACCGATTGGATACAGACTCAGCCCCAGCATTTT CASTDWIQTQPQHF - TRBJ1-5 - TRBV6-6
TGTGCCAGCAGTGAAGCGCGGGGGGGAAGTCGGTTTTTT CASSEARGGSRFF - TRBJ1-4 - TRBV6-1
TGCGCCAGCAGCTTGTCCTTGGAGACCCAGTACTTC CASSLSLETQYF - TRBJ2-5 - TRBV5-1
TGTGCCACTTGGACAAATAGCAATCAGCCCCAGCATTTT CATWTNSNQPQHF few TRBJ1-5 - TRBV10-3